The rows below give T cell receptor beta chains drawn from one sample of a study of monozygotic twins with inflammatory bowel disease. Each CDR3 protein gets one entry in TCRdb, which reprocessed the 5' RACE reads and gives no DNA. The repertoire shows about 150,000 distinct CDR3 sequences; the top ten hold roughly 1.2%. Sequenced material: blood. The receptors stem from a human donor with ulcerative colitis or Crohn's disease, or a healthy co-twin of an affected twin (not recorded which). Both conserved end residues are part of each CDR3.

v_gene	j_gene	CDR3aa
TRBV20-1	TRBJ2-6	CSALNSGANVLTF
TRBV5-1	TRBJ1-2	CASSLGQPNLERYTF
TRBV19	TRBJ2-1	CASSIKSLSRNNEQFF
TRBV24-1	TRBJ2-1	CATSDLKIAGGPVNEQFF
TRBV3-1	TRBJ2-2	CASSQEGLAGAGELFF
TRBV7-9	TRBJ2-3	CASSLGGRAADTQYF
TRBV7-2	TRBJ2-2	CASSLTGLAPRGELFF
TRBV6-2/TRBV6-3	TRBJ2-1	CASSYYETSGRTVGYNEQFF
TRBV14	TRBJ1-1	CASSQKRNTEAFF
TRBV7-9	TRBJ2-1	CASSLRELRGDEQFF
TRBV7-6	TRBJ1-3	CASSPGQGGSGNTIYF
TRBV12-3/TRBV12-4	TRBJ1-4	CASSLGTGEEKLFF
TRBV28	TRBJ2-4	CASSPWGDIQYF
TRBV7-9	TRBJ2-3	CASSEPGLAGTDTQYF
TRBV20-1	TRBJ2-1	CSARDGTGHNEQFF
TRBV20-1	TRBJ1-5	CSASHGAGGLGFQPQHF
TRBV6-5	TRBJ1-1	CASSLRQLNTEAFF
TRBV28	TRBJ1-1	CASSSGNTEAFF
TRBV12-3/TRBV12-4	TRBJ1-1	CASTPRGGQDTEAFF
TRBV7-3	TRBJ2-1	CASSLAGPTNEQFF
TRBV24-1	TRBJ2-1	CATSGMERGYNEQFF
TRBV3-1	TRBJ2-7	CASSQGMTGVYEQYF
TRBV5-1	TRBJ1-1	CASSLESRGGDAFF
TRBV6-1	TRBJ2-7	CASSLSGTSYEQYF
TRBV7-3	TRBJ2-7	CASSLNFPGEQYF
TRBV20-1	TRBJ2-3	CSARAIRRLAGDPDTQYF
TRBV3-1	TRBJ1-1	CASSPGPEWTKAFF
TRBV6-6	TRBJ1-1	CASSYDQGFTEAFF
TRBV19	TRBJ2-1	CASSIPAGGTYNEQFF
TRBV4-2	TRBJ2-7	CASSRTRDSYEQYF
TRBV27	TRBJ2-3	CASRGTVWDTQYF
TRBV14	TRBJ2-1	CASSQDPQLAGGAQFF
TRBV7-2	TRBJ2-5	CASSPKQETQYF
TRBV4-3	TRBJ2-7	CASSQVSVGSIGYEQYF
TRBV12-3/TRBV12-4	TRBJ2-2	CASIVLAGGPGELFF
TRBV5-1	TRBJ2-6	CASSLWASGSGDSGANVLTF
TRBV7-9	TRBJ1-4	CASSAYQYEKLFF
TRBV11-2	TRBJ2-7	CASSPGRRTSEGSYEQYF
TRBV29-1	TRBJ2-5	CSVPWTGPQETQYF
TRBV5-1	TRBJ1-1	CASSGLQGATEAFF
TRBV14	TRBJ1-3	CASSQGTVGPGNTIYF
TRBV3-1	TRBJ2-1	CASSQAPSGAGNEQFF
TRBV18	TRBJ2-2	CASSPGLVDTGELFF
TRBV7-2	TRBJ2-7	CASSLELAAYEQYF
TRBV7-3	TRBJ2-2	CASSLAAKGTGELFF
TRBV6-1	TRBJ2-1	CASSTKGGVGSYNEQFF
TRBV5-4	TRBJ2-7	CASSLDRADEQYF
TRBV7-9	TRBJ2-2	CASSSWTRGNTGELFF
TRBV11-2	TRBJ2-7	CASSRSSSVYEQYF
TRBV7-8	TRBJ1-1	CASSQLELNTEAFF
TRBV5-4	TRBJ2-7	CASSLAAGGRSYEQYF
TRBV6-5	TRBJ1-1	CASSYSRFRGEMGNTEAFF
TRBV15	TRBJ2-6	CATSRDRKGTNVLTF
TRBV3-1	TRBJ2-1	CASSLVGTSGRLRLQFF
TRBV20-1	TRBJ2-5	CSARSRTRGETQYF